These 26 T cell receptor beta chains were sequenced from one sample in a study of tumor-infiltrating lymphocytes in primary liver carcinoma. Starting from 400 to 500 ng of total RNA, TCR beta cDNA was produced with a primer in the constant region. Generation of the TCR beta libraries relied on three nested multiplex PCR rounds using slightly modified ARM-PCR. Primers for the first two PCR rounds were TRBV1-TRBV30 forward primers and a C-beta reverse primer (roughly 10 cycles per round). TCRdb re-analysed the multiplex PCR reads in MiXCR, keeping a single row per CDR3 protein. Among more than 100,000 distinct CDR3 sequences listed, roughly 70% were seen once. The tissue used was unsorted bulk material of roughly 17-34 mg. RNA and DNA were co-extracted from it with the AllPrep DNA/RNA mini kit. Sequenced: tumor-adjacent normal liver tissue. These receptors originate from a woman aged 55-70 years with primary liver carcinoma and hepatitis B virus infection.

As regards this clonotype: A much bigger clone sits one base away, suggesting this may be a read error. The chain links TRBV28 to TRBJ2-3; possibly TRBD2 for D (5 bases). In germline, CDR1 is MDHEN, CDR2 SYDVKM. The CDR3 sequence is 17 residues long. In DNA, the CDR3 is TGTACCAGCAGTGGCGTAAGGAGGTCCTCGCAGAGTGGTACGCAGTATTTT. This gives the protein CTSSGVRRSSQSGTQYF.

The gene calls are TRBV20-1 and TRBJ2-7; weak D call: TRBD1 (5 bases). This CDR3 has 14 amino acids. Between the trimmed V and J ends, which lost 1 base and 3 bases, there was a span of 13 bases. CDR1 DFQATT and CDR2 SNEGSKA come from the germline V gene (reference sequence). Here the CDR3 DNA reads TGCAGTGCTAGAGGTAGACAGACCCTCTACGAGCAGTACTTC. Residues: CSARGRQTLYEQYF.

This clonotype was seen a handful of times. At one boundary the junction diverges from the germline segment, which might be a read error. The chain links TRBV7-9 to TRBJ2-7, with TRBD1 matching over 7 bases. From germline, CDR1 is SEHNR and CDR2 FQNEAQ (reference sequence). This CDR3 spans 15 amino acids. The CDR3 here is CASSSNRGTGYGQYF. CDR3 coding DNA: TGTGCCAGCAGCTCAAACAGGGGAACGGGGTACGGGCAGTACTTC.

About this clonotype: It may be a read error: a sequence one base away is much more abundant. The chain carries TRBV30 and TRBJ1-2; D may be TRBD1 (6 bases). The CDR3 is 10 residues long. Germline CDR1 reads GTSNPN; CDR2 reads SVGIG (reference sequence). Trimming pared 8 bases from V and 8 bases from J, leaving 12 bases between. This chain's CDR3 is CAQGTYGYTF. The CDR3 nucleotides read TGTGCCCAAGGGACATACGGCTACACCTTC. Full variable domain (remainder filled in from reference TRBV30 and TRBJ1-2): SQTIHQWPATLVQPVGSPLSLECTVEGTSNPNLYWYRQAAGRGLQLLFYSVGIGQISSEVPQNLSASRPQDRQFILSSKKLLLSDSGFYLCAQGTYGYTFGSGTRLTVV.

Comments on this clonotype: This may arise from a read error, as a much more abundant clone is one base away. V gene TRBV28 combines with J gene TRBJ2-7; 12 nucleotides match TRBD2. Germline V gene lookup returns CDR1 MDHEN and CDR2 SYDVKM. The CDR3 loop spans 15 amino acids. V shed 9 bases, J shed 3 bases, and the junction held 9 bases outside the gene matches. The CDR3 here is CARRRLAGVHYEQYF. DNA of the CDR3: TGTGCCAGGAGAAGACTAGCGGGAGTCCACTACGAGCAGTACTTC. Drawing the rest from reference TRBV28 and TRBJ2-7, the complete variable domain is DVKVTQSSRYLVKRTGEKVFLECVQDMDHENMFWYRQDPGLGLRLIYFSYDVKMKEKGDIPEGYSVSREKKERFSLILESASTNQTSMYLCARRRLAGVHYEQYFGPGTRLTVT.

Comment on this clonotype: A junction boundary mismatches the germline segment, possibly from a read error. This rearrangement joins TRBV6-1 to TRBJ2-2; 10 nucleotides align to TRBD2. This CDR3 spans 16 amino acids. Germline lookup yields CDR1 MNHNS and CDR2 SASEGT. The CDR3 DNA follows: TGTGCTAGCAGATCCGGGACTAGCGTTAACGCCGGGGAGCTGTTTTTT. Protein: CASRSGTSVNAGELFF.

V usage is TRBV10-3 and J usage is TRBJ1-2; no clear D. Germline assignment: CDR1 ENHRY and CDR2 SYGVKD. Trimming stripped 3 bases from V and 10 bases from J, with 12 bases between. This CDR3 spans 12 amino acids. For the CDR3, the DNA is TGTGCCATCAGTGAATTAGGGAATGACTACACCTTC. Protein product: CAISELGNDYTF.

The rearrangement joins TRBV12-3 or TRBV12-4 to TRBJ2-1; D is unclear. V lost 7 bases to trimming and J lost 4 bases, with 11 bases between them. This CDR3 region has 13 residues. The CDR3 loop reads CASIFDKYNEQFF. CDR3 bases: TGTGCCAGCATCTTCGACAAGTACAATGAGCAGTTCTTC.

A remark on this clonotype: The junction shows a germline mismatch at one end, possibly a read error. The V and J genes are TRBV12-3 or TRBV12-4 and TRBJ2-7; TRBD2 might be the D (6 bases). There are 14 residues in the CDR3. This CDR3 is CASSRTRGIGEQYF. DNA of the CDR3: TGCGCCAGCAGCCGGACCCGCGGGATTGGCGAGCAGTACTTC.

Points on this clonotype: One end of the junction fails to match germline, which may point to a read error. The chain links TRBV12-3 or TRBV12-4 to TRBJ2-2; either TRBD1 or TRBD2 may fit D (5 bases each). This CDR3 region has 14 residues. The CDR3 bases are TGTGCCAGCAGTCCCTGGGGGAACACCGGGAAGCTGTTTTTT. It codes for CASSPWGNTGKLFF.

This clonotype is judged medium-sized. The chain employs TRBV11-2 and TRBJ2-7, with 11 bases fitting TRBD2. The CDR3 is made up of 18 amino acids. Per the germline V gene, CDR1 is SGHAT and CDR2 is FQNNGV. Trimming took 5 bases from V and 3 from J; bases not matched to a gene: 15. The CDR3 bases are TGTGCCAGCAGCCTACTAGCGGGAGCCGCTCAACTTTTCTACGAGCAGTACTTC. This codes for CASSLLAGAAQLFYEQYF. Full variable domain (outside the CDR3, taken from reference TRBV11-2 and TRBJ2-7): EAGVAQSPRYKIIEKRQSVAFWCNPISGHATLYWYQQILGQGPKLLIQFQNNGVVDDSQLPKDRFSAERLKGVDSTLKIQPAKLEDSAVYLCASSLLAGAAQLFYEQYFGPGTRLTVT.

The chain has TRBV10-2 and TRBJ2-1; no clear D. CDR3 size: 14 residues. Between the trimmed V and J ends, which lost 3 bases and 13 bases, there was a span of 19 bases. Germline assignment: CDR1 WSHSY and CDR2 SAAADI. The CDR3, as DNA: TGCGCCAGCAGTGAAATGGGCGTTAGTTTGGGACAGTTCTTC. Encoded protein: CASSEMGVSLGQFF.

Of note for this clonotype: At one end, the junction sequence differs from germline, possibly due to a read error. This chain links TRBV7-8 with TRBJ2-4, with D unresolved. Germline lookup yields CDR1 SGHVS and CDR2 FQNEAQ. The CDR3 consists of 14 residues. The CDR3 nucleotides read TGTGCCAGCAGCTTAGAGAGGACCAAAAACACTCAGTACTTC. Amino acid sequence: CASSLERTKNTQYF.

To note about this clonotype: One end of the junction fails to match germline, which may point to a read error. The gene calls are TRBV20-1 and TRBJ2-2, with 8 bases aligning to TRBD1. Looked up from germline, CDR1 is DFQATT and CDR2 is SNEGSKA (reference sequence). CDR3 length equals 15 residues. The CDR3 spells CSFTQGARDTREPFF. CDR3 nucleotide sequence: TGCAGTTTCACGCAGGGGGCGCGTGACACCCGGGAGCCGTTTTTT.

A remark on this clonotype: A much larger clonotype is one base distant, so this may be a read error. CDR3 protein: CASSPPGRLANEKLFF. CDR3 in DNA: TGTGCCAGCAGCCCTCCCGGGAGACTGGCTAATGAAAAACTGTTTTTT. This sequence joins TRBV7-9 and TRBJ1-4; D not certain. V was pared by 5 bases and J by 3 bases, with 16 bases between. CDR1 is SEHNR and CDR2 is FQNEAQ in the germline V gene (reference sequence). The CDR3 loop spans 16 amino acids.

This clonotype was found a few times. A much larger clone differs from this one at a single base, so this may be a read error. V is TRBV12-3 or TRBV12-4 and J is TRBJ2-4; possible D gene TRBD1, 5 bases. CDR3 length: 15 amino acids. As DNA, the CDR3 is TGTGTCAGCAGTTCCCAGGGCGGCTACAAAAACATTCAGTACTTC. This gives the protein CVSSSQGGYKNIQYF.

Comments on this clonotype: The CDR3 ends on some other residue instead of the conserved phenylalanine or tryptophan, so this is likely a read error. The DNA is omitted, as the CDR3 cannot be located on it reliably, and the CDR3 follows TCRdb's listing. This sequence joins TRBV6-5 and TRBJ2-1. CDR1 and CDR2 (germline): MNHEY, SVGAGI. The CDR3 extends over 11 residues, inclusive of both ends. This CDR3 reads CASSRYNEQLL.

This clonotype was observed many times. The DNA of the CDR3 is TGTGCCAGCAGGCCCACCCTCACTAGCGGGTTCGATGAGCAGTTCTTC. This gives the protein CASRPTLTSGFDEQFF. J is TRBJ2-1 and V is TRBV6-5; 9 nucleotides line up with TRBD2. Germline CDR1 MNHEY, CDR2 SVGAGI. The CDR3 length is 16 residues. V shed 6 bases and J 8 bases; nucleotides not matched to a gene: 14.

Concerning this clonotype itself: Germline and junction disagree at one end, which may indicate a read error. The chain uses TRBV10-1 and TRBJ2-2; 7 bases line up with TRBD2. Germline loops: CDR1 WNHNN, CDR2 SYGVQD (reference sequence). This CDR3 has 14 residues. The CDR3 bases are TGCGCCAGCAGTCGACTAGCTGCCACCGGGGAGTTGTTTTTT. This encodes CASSRLAATGELFF.

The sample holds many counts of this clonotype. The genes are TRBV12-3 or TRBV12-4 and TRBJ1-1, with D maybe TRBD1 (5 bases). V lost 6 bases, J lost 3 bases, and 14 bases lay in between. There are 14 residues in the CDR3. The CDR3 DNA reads TGTGCCAGCAGCCCCGGGGGGGGATACACTGAAGCTTTCTTT. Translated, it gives CASSPGGGYTEAFF.

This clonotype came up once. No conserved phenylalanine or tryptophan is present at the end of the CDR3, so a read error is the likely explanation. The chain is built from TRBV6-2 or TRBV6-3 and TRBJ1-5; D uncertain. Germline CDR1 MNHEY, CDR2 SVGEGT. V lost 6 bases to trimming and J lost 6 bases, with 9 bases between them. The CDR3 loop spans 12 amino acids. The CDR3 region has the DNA TGTGCCAGCAGCCATGTAGGTCAGCCCCAGCATTAT. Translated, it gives CASSHVGQPQHY.

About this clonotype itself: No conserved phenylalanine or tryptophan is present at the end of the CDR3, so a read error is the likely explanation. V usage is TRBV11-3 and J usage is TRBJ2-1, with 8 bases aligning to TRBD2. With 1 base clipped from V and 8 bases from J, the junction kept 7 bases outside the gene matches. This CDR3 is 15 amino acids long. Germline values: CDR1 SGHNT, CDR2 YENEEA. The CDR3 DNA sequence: TGTGCCAGCAGCTTAGGAAATAGCGGGAAGCATGAGCAGTTCCTC. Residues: CASSLGNSGKHEQFL.

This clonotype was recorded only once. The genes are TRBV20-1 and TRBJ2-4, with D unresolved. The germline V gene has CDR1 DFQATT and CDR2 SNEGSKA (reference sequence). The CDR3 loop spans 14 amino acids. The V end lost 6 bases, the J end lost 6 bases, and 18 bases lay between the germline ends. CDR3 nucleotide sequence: TGCAGTGCCCGACTTGGTTTACAAGGAAACATTCAGTACTTC. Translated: CSARLGLQGNIQYF.

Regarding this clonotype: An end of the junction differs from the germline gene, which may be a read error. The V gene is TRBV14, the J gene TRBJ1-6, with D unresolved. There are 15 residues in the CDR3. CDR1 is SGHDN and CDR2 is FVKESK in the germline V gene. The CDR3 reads CASSLSRSCNSLLHF. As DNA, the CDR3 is TGTGCCAGCAGCCTGAGTCGCTCCTGTAATTCACTCCTCCACTTT.

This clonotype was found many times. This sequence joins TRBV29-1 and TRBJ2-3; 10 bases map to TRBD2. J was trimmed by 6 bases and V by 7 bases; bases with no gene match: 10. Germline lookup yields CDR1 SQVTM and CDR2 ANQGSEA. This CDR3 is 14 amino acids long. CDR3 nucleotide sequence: TGCAGCGCCTCAGCGGGAGGGCCAGGTGATACGCAGTATTTT. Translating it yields CSASAGGPGDTQYF.

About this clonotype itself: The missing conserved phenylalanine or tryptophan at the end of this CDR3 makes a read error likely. CDR3 sequence reads: CVISENSAYTGELFL. The CDR3 DNA sequence: TGTGTCATCAGTGAGAATTCGGCGTACACCGGGGAGCTGTTTTTA. The chain couples TRBV10-3 to TRBJ2-2; D not resolved. CDR3 size: 15 residues. CDR1 ENHRY and CDR2 SYGVKD come from the germline V gene.